This T cell receptor (beta chain) is drawn from a study of response to subunit inactivated influenza vaccine. Study-wide findings and caveats: Only a handful of new T cells, the authors suggested, are recruited with each seasonal influenza vaccination.

As for this clonotype: Its antigen remains unknown.

TCRdb recomputed calls from the RT-PCR reads with MiXCR, one row per CDR3 protein. The sample shows about 800,000 distinct CDR3 sequences, 21% of them seen only once. Germline V gives CDR1 WSHSY, CDR2 SAAADI. The CDR3 consists of 15 residues. The trim removed 6 bases at V and 7 bases at J, leaving 9 bases unmatched. This clonotype originated in a man aged 50 or older who received an inactivated influenza vaccine. The source material was PBMCs from blood, sampled around 5 days after vaccination. The chain couples TRBV10-2 to TRBJ1-2; the match to TRBD1 covers 12 bases. The CDR3 protein is CASRESGTGGGGYTF. CDR3 bases: TGCGCCAGCAGGGAATCCGGGACAGGGGGCGGTGGCTACACCTTC.